This T cell receptor beta chain was captured in a study of siplizumab effects on memory and regulatory T cells. Generated by immunoSEQ multiplex PCR, the TCRdb table keeps only in-frame clones and is missing some. The data show about 82,000 clones, roughly 90% seen once. Germline CDR1 LNHDA, CDR2 SQIVND (reference sequence). Trimming took off 3 bases at V and 1 base at J, with 18 bases between the two ends. This CDR3 has 17 residues. The sequenced material came from Tregs sorted from blood. This clonotype was sampled from a human donor in good health. This chain links TRBV19 with TRBJ1-2; TRBD1 is a possible D gene (6 bases). CDR3 sequence reads: CASSMGLQGIINYGYTF. CDR3 DNA sequence: TGTGCCAGTAGTATGGGATTACAGGGAATTATTAACTATGGCTACACCTTC. The whole variable domain, filled in from reference TRBV19 and TRBJ1-2, reads DGGITQSPKYLFRKEGQNVTLSCEQNLNHDAMYWYRQDPGQGLRLIYYSQIVNDFQKGDIAEGYSVSREKKESFPLTVTSAQKNPTAFYLCASSMGLQGIINYGYTFGSGTRLTVV.